These 16 T cell receptor beta chains were all obtained from the same sample, sequenced in a study of a mutant IDH1 vaccine in newly diagnosed glioma. The antigens of these receptors remain unknown. The time point is: week 11, during vaccination. Vaccination comprised doses that each held 300 ug of mutant IDH1 20-mer peptide, plus topical imiquimod. Sequencing was performed with immunoSEQ multiplex PCR; in TCRdb, only in-frame clones are kept and a portion is missing. Found here are about 32,000 clones, roughly three quarters of them singletons; the top ten hold over 20%. This material consisted of PBMCs, taken from a glioma patient whose treatment included an IDH1 peptide vaccine. These receptors came from a man aged 30 to 45 with glioma.

This CDR3 reads CASSGGRGETQYF. DNA for the CDR3: TGTGCCAGCAGCGGTGGGAGAGGGGAGACCCAGTACTTC. The chain has TRBV7-9 and TRBJ2-5, with a tentative D call TRBD2 (5 bases). This CDR3 is 13 amino acids long. Germline assignment: CDR1 SEHNR and CDR2 FQNEAQ (reference sequence). Between the trimmed V and J ends, which lost 5 bases and 5 bases, there was a span of 12 bases.

The chain has TRBV5-1 and TRBJ1-4; perhaps TRBD1 as D (5 bases). The CDR3 totals 16 residues. The germline gives CDR1 SGHRS, CDR2 YFSETQ. Trimming removed 0 bases at V and 5 bases at J, with 14 bases between. The CDR3 spells CASSLDGFGGNEKLFF. The CDR3 DNA reads as TGCGCCAGCAGCTTGGATGGTTTCGGGGGAAATGAAAAACTGTTTTTT. The complete variable domain, with remaining parts taken from reference TRBV5-1 and TRBJ1-4, reads KAGVTQTPRYLIKTRGQQVTLSCSPISGHRSVSWYQQTPGQGLQFLFEYFSETQRNKGNFPGRFSGRQFSNSRSEMNVSTLELGDSALYLCASSLDGFGGNEKLFFGSGTQLSVL.

The J gene is TRBJ2-1, the V gene TRBV19; maybe TRBD1 (5 bases). V lost 3 bases, J lost 5 bases, and 14 bases lay in between. Per germline, CDR1 LNHDA and CDR2 SQIVND (reference sequence). The CDR3 spans 15 residues. The chain's CDR3 is CASSMGPLEHNEQFF. CDR3 nucleotide sequence: TGTGCCAGTAGTATGGGGCCCCTCGAGCACAATGAGCAGTTCTTC.

This rearrangement joins TRBV2 to TRBJ1-4, with TRBD1 as a possible D gene (5 bases). The CDR3 consists of 15 residues. V was cut by 3 bases and J by 0 bases, with 8 bases left in between. Germline values: CDR1 SNHLY, CDR2 FYNNEI. The CDR3 region has the DNA TGTGCCAGCAGTGACAGGGCCGCAACTAATGAAAAACTGTTTTTT. Its translation is CASSDRAATNEKLFF. The full variable domain, in which reference TRBV2 and TRBJ1-4 provide the parts outside the CDR3, is EPEVTQTPSHQVTQMGQEVILRCVPISNHLYFYWYRQILGQKVEFLVSFYNNEISEKSEIFDDQFSVERPDGSNFTLKIRSTKLEDSAMYFCASSDRAATNEKLFFGSGTQLSVL.

The rearrangement joins TRBV5-1 to TRBJ1-5, with D maybe TRBD1 (5 bases). Germline CDR1 SGHRS, CDR2 YFSETQ. The CDR3 spans 16 residues. Trimming took off 2 bases at V and 0 bases at J, with 12 bases between the two ends. CDR3 DNA: TGCGCCAGCAGCTTTATCGACAGAGATAGCAATCAGCCCCAGCATTTT. Its translation is CASSFIDRDSNQPQHF.

This clone has only a few counts. The rearrangement uses TRBV30 and TRBJ1-5; D possibly corresponds to TRBD1 (5 bases). The ends were cut back, 1 base at V and 3 bases at J, with 7 bases in the middle. There are 13 residues in the CDR3. Germline V gene sequence: CDR1 GTSNPN, CDR2 SVGIG (reference sequence). CDR3 amino acids: CAWSGQHNQPQHF. DNA for the CDR3: TGTGCCTGGAGTGGACAGCACAATCAGCCCCAGCATTTT.

This chain's CDR3 is CASSYSRGRNTQYF. CDR3 coding DNA: TGTGCCAGCAGTTACTCTAGGGGGAGGAATACGCAGTATTTT. J is TRBJ2-3 and V is TRBV6-5; D possibly matches TRBD1 or TRBD2 (6 bases each). V was trimmed by 0 bases and J by 7 bases, leaving 11 bases between them. Looked up from germline, CDR1 is MNHEY and CDR2 is SVGAGI. This CDR3 comprises 14 residues.

This rearrangement joins TRBV5-4 to TRBJ2-3; 9 bases are shared with TRBD2. Trimming removed 4 bases from V and 0 bases from J; junction bases left unmatched: 6. Germline V gene sequence: CDR1 SGHNT, CDR2 YYREEE (reference sequence). The CDR3 totals 16 residues. The CDR3 reads CASSSIAGASTDTQYF. For the CDR3, the DNA is TGTGCCAGCAGCAGTATAGCGGGGGCTAGCACAGATACGCAGTATTTT.

The chain employs TRBV7-6 and TRBJ1-1; D unclear. CDR1 is SGHVS, CDR2 FNYEAQ, per germline. CDR3 length equals 14 residues. V lost 2 bases to trimming and J lost 0 bases, with 7 bases between them. CDR3 in DNA: TGTGCCAGCAGCTTAAGTGGTGTGAACACTGAAGCTTTCTTT. Residues: CASSLSGVNTEAFF.

This rearrangement joins TRBV25-1 to TRBJ2-3, with 10 bases identical to TRBD1. After removal of 2 bases from V and 7 bases from J, the junction contained 12 bases not matched to a gene. The length of the CDR3 is 17 residues. Germline CDR1 is MGHDK and CDR2 is SYGVNS. The CDR3 loop is CASSEPPPGQGRYTQYF. Written as DNA, the CDR3 is TGTGCCAGCAGTGAACCCCCCCCGGGACAGGGGAGGTATACGCAGTATTTT.

The chain couples TRBV4-1 to TRBJ2-2; D possibly matches TRBD1 or TRBD2 (5 bases each). Trimming cost V 1 base and J 0 bases, with 18 bases left between them. The V gene's germline CDR1 is MGHRA and CDR2 YSYEKL. The CDR3 is 19 amino acids. This CDR3 reads CASSQGTIYQGPNTGELFF. In DNA, the CDR3 is TGCGCCAGCAGCCAAGGCACGATATATCAGGGACCGAACACCGGGGAGCTGTTTTTT.

The chain employs TRBV2 and TRBJ1-5; TRBD1 might be the D (6 bases). This CDR3 comprises 13 residues. CDR1 is SNHLY and CDR2 is FYNNEI in the germline V gene. V lost 5 bases and J lost 4, with 9 bases in between. CDR3 region: CASSLGTNQPQHF. CDR3 DNA: TGTGCCAGCAGTTTAGGGACAAATCAGCCCCAGCATTTT.

The rearrangement uses TRBV27 and TRBJ2-1; D is possibly TRBD2 (5 bases). Trimming took off 3 bases at V and 7 bases at J, with 13 bases between the two ends. CDR1 and CDR2 from the germline V gene are MNHEY and SMNVEV (reference sequence). The CDR3 totals 14 residues. This CDR3 is CASSFGKIGNEQFF. The CDR3 DNA reads TGTGCCAGCAGTTTCGGGAAGATAGGTAATGAGCAGTTCTTC.

This chain connects TRBV21-1 to TRBJ2-1; the listed D gene, TRBD1, was not tested against the DNA. TRBV21-1 is reported as a pseudogene. The length of the CDR3 is 15 residues. The CDR3 sequence: CASSYRPRQYNEQFF. CDR3 nucleotides: TGTGCCAGCAGCTACCGGCCCCGACAATACAATGAGCAGTTCTTC.

This clone occurred once. V usage is TRBV27 and J usage is TRBJ2-7, with D possibly TRBD1 on 6 matching bases. The germline CDR1 and CDR2 sequences are MNHEY and SMNVEV (reference sequence). V dropped 4 bases and J dropped 3 bases, with 10 bases sitting between them. The CDR3 runs to 13 residues. The CDR3 sequence is CASSWGQNYEQYF. The CDR3 nucleotides are TGTGCCAGCAGTTGGGGACAAAACTACGAGCAGTACTTC.

There are a few counts of this clone. V and J are TRBV28 and TRBJ1-5; D gene uncertain. CDR3 size: 14 residues. V gave up 3 bases and J gave up 0 bases, with 6 bases separating them. Germline loops: CDR1 MDHEN, CDR2 SYDVKM. The chain's CDR3 is CASSLEYSNQPQHF. The CDR3 coding sequence is TGTGCCAGCAGTTTGGAATATAGCAATCAGCCCCAGCATTTT.